This TCR beta chain was sequenced for a study of blood T cell repertoires in COVID-19 (dated by TCRdb to 2018 to 2021). A note on the overall study: Collaborator samples came from the United States, Italy and Spain and covered acute and convalescent phases of COVID-19. The repertoires were released in a freely available public database meant as a resource for research on the immune response to SARS-CoV-2. The prospective study material was composed of cDNA or gDNA derived from T cells, B-cell-depleted T cells, or PBMCs. The samples were drawn from two sources: the first 160 participants of the ongoing ImmuneRACE study, and some 1,300 subjects contributed by 6 global collaborators. Subjects who had been exposed to COVID-19, were actively infected with it, or had recovered from it provided the deeply sampled blood TCRbeta repertoires that made up the dataset. HLA class I and class II types, where available, came from metadata supplied by the sample provider rather than from assay-based typing. The sample metadata nearly always contained a de-identified subject ID, COVID-19 status, age in years and sex. Study-wide findings and limitations: The amount of clinical and demographic metadata varied by source and participant and was provided uncurated.

Remarks on this clone: This receptor's antigen is unknown. Per-base quality was not reported, and no clone a single base away is much larger than it.

TCRbeta CDR3 regions were amplified from genomic DNA using the immunoSEQ Assay, a bias-controlled multiplex PCR. Per the authors' processing: The number of nucleated cells in each sample was estimated by amplification of reference gene primers within the assay. To quantify the absolute abundance of each unique TCRbeta CDR3 rearrangement, sequence reads were collapsed and filtered. For each sample, productive Simpson clonality was calculated as the square root of Simpson's diversity index across productive rearrangements. Not all clones reach the TCRdb copy of this immuneACCESS table, which keeps in-frame sequences only. Checked studies attribute under half of the gap to unresolved V genes and leave the rest unexplained. V and J calls and clone size are those listed in that table; D and trimming were worked out from the DNA. For this sample there are 100,000 to 120,000 clones; around nine tenths appear just once. Clones ranked in the top ten supply 4.8% of the sample.

Whole blood was collected in K2EDTA tubes by collaborating institutions according to the institutions' own protocols. For TCRbeta analysis, collaborator samples were shipped as frozen whole blood, as isolated PBMCs, or as DNA extracted from either sample type. The sequencing input was peripheral blood. The receptor's source is a human donor in a cohort sampled during active COVID-19.

In nucleotides, the sequence is TGTGCCAGCAGCCCCGGGACAATGAACACCGGGGAGCTGTTTTTT. It translates as CASSPGTMNTGELFF. The chain couples TRBV5-6 to TRBJ2-2; TRBD1 is a possible D gene, resting on 6 matching bases. V is pared back by 4 bases and J by 1 base, with 11 bases lying between the germline termini. CDR3 length: 15 amino acids, cysteine to phenylalanine. Solely the CDR3 DNA is kept, with 45 bases framed from the first base. Per the germline V gene, SGHDT is the CDR1 and YYEEEE is the CDR2. Supplemented by the reference TRBV5-6 and TRBJ2-2 proteins around the CDR3, the complete variable domain is DAGVTQSPTHLIKTRGQQVTLRCSPKSGHDTVSWYQQALGQGPQFIFQYYEEEERQRGNFPDRFSGHQFPNYSSELNVNALLLGDSALYLCASSPGTMNTGELFFGEGSRLTVL.